This TCR beta chain stems from a study of T cells in Graves' hyperthyroidism and ophthalmopathy. In its sample, this clonotype was seen many times. The germline CDR1 and CDR2 sequences are DFQATT and SNEGSKA (reference sequence). The CDR3 has 12 amino acids. Trimming shortened V by 6 bases and J by 4 bases, and 13 bases separated the two germline ends. Regions amplified from RNA transcripts were the TCR beta CDR3 regions. A first-round RT-PCR of the TCR CDR3 used the HTBI primer set. TCRdb re-called the multiplex PCR reads with MiXCR, one entry per CDR3 protein. The sample contains approximately 600,000 distinct CDR3 sequences, about 15% of which appear only once.

The TCR was taken from a woman aged 40-49 years with Graves' ophthalmopathy. Sequencing used blood. The chain links TRBV20-1 to TRBJ2-7; tentative D call: TRBD1 (6 bases). This chain's CDR3 is CSAPGHLYEQYF. CDR3 DNA sequence: TGCAGTGCGCCGGGACATCTTTACGAGCAGTACTTC.